This T cell receptor beta chain was recovered during a study of cytomegalovirus exposure and HLA in healthy donors. This CDR3 contains 12 residues. The V end lost 1 base, the J end lost 5 bases, and 2 bases lay between the germline ends. CDR1 is SGHVS, CDR2 FQNEAQ, per germline. Vbeta (60) and Jbeta (13) primers were used in the PCR. Measured with immunoSEQ multiplex PCR; TCRdb has only the in-frame clones, and not every one. This specimen shows 100,000 to 150,000 clones; the ten leading clones hold more than 1.5%. Concerning this clone itself: What it binds is not known.

Study findings and constraints: A later analysis found most CMV-associated TCR beta chains apparently HLA-restricted.

The sequence derives from a man aged 18 to 29 in good health and CMV-seronegative. Specimen: PBMCs. V is TRBV7-8 and J is TRBJ2-2; no definite D call. The CDR3 DNA reads as TGTGCCAGCAGCTTAGTAACCGGGGAGCTGTTTTTT. The encoded protein is CASSLVTGELFF.